The 24 T cell receptor beta chains listed next were all sequenced from one sample in a study of regulatory T cells in long-lasting Graves disease. According to the study, TCR beta libraries were built with iRepertoire HTBI primers and CDR3-region Arm-PCR. TCRdb called the multiplex PCR reads again in MiXCR, with one record for every CDR3 protein. Of fewer than 550,000 distinct CDR3 sequences listed, about 15% were seen once; the top ten hold more than 20%. Time point here: newly diagnosed GD, antithyroid drugs for less than 3 months. Researchers made the TCR library from RNA that was extracted from PBMCs. A further study also used this sample, focusing on T cells in Graves' hyperthyroidism and ophthalmopathy.

The specimen comprised peripheral blood mononuclear cells (PBMCs), sampled at new diagnosis, from a patient treated with antithyroid drugs. These receptors all stem from a woman aged 35-60 years with Graves disease.

V gene TRBV10-2 combines with J gene TRBJ2-7; D perhaps matches TRBD2 (6 bases). This CDR3 has 13 amino acids. The V gene lost 0 bases and the J gene lost 4 bases, with 7 bases spanning the gap. Germline V gene lookup returns CDR1 WSHSY and CDR2 SAAADI. The CDR3, as DNA: TGCGCCAGCAGTGAGTCTCGGGAGTACGAGCAGTACTTC. As protein: CASSESREYEQYF.

The rearrangement uses TRBV18 and TRBJ2-7; D is possibly TRBD1 (5 bases). V lost 4 bases and J lost 3, with 10 bases in between. CDR1 is KGHSH and CDR2 is LQKENI in the germline V gene. The CDR3 has 13 amino acids. CDR3 residues: CASSQDRHYEQYF. CDR3 in DNA: TGTGCCAGCTCACAAGACAGACACTACGAGCAGTACTTC.

There are many counts of this clonotype. One end of the junction fails to match germline, which may point to a read error. The rearrangement joins TRBV11-2 to TRBJ1-3; D unclear. Germline V gene data show CDR1 as SGHAT and CDR2 as FQNNGV. The CDR3 is 14 amino acids. The chain's CDR3 is CASSLDLPGSTIYF. CDR3 DNA sequence: TGTGCCAGCAGCTTAGACCTTCCGGGAAGCACCATATATTTT.

A remark on this clonotype: A much bigger clone sits one base away, suggesting this may be a read error. The gene calls are TRBV11-2 and TRBJ2-7, with D possibly TRBD2 on 7 matching bases. The CDR3 consists of 13 residues. Per the germline V gene, CDR1 is SGHAT and CDR2 is FQNNGV. Trimming took 5 bases from V and 7 from J, leaving 15 bases between them. The CDR3 region has the DNA TGTGCCAGCAGCCGAGGGGGGGCTGGGGAGCAGTACTTC. Translating gives CASSRGGAGEQYF.

This clonotype was counted between two and nine times. The chain has TRBV20-1 and TRBJ2-3; 10 bases map to TRBD2. The length of the CDR3 is 17 residues. CDR1 is DFQATT, CDR2 SNEGSKA, per germline (reference sequence). V dropped 6 bases and J dropped 0; count of bases not matched to a gene: 12. CDR3 DNA: TGCAGTGCCCCCAGGATAGCGGGGGGAACTAGCACAGATACGCAGTATTTT. Protein sequence: CSAPRIAGGTSTDTQYF.

This clonotype was seen ten or more times. The rearrangement joins TRBV6-1 to TRBJ2-7; 7 bases match TRBD2. With V trimmed by 6 bases and J by 8 bases, 16 bases remained unmatched. The CDR3 totals 15 residues. The germline V gene has CDR1 MNHNS and CDR2 SASEGT. CDR3 region: CASSHTGDAGEKQYF. The CDR3 DNA reads TGTGCCAGCAGCCACACAGGAGATGCGGGAGAGAAGCAGTACTTC.

This clonotype was found many times. The CDR3 reads CASSHPAHSIQETQYF. The CDR3 DNA reads TGTGCCAGCAGTCATCCGGCGCATAGTATCCAAGAGACCCAGTACTTC. The chain couples TRBV3-1 to TRBJ2-5; D is uncertain. The CDR3 totals 16 residues. CDR1 and CDR2 from the germline V gene are LGHDT and YNNKEL (reference sequence). Trimming cost V 6 bases and J 1 base, with 18 bases left between them.

This clonotype was detected ten times or more. V and J are TRBV6-1 and TRBJ2-7; 8 bases are shared with TRBD2. Germline V CDR1 and CDR2: MNHNS, SASEGT. J was trimmed by 3 bases and V by 7 bases; bases with no gene match: 14. The CDR3 covers 16 residues. The DNA for the CDR3 is TGTGCCAGCACTAGGAGTTATTCCGGGGGGGACTACGAGCAGTACTTC. Translation gives CASTRSYSGGDYEQYF.

This clonotype was found many times. The genes are TRBV27 and TRBJ2-5; 10 bases line up with TRBD1. CDR3 size: 16 residues. Germline V lookup: CDR1 MNHEY, CDR2 SMNVEV (reference sequence). V shed 3 bases and J 4 bases; nucleotides not matched to a gene: 8. This chain's CDR3 is CASSLGPDRGTETQYF. The CDR3 DNA follows: TGTGCCAGCAGTTTGGGCCCGGACAGGGGGACAGAGACCCAGTACTTC.

The rearrangement uses TRBV6-2 or TRBV6-3 and TRBJ1-5, with D unresolved. Germline V gives CDR1 MNHEY, CDR2 SVGEGT. The V gene lost 5 bases and the J gene lost 5 bases, with 7 bases spanning the gap. There are 12 residues in the CDR3. CDR3 sequence (DNA): TGTGCCAGCAGTGGCCTAGATCAGCCCCAGCATTTT. This codes for CASSGLDQPQHF.

This chain connects TRBV2 to TRBJ1-5; D possibly corresponds to TRBD1 (5 bases). Germline assignment: CDR1 SNHLY and CDR2 FYNNEI. The CDR3 sequence is 16 residues long. Trimming stripped 5 bases from V and 3 bases from J, with 17 bases between. Here the CDR3 reads CASSTRQTHNNQPQHF. The CDR3 coding sequence is TGTGCCAGCAGTACCCGACAGACTCATAACAATCAGCCCCAGCATTTT.

Notes on this clonotype: A read error may explain this, as a much larger clone is one base away. The CDR3 end shows no conserved phenylalanine or tryptophan, and so a read error is likely. The rearrangement links TRBV11-3 to TRBJ1-2; 10 bases match TRBD1. V lost 4 bases to trimming and J lost 7 bases; unmatched junction nucleotides: 12. CDR1 is SGHNT, CDR2 YENEEA, per germline. This CDR3 region has 16 residues. As DNA, the CDR3 is TGTGCCAGCAGCTCTACCCCGGGACAGGGGATTCGTGGCTACACCTTA. As protein: CASSSTPGQGIRGYTL.

The genes are TRBV13 and TRBJ2-1, with D possibly being TRBD1 or TRBD2 (5 bases each). CDR1 and CDR2 (germline): PRHDT, FYEKMQ (reference sequence). Trimming took 0 bases from V and 8 from J, leaving 17 bases between them. The CDR3 sequence is 16 residues long. The CDR3 bases are TGTGCCAGCAGCTTAGGACCCCGAGGGGCGTTCGATGAGCAGTTCTTC. This codes for CASSLGPRGAFDEQFF. Complete variable domain (other parts from reference TRBV13 and TRBJ2-1): AAGVIQSPRHLIKEKRETATLKCYPIPRHDTVYWYQQGPGQDPQFLISFYEKMQSDKGSIPDRFSAQQFSDYHSELNMSSLELGDSALYFCASSLGPRGAFDEQFFGPGTRLTVL.

CDR3 protein: CASSFGTGKSQPQHF. DNA of the CDR3: TGTGCCAGCAGTTTTGGGACAGGGAAGAGTCAGCCCCAGCATTTT. The V and J genes are TRBV12-3 or TRBV12-4 and TRBJ1-5, with TRBD1 matching over 9 bases. V was pared by 3 bases and J by 6 bases, with 6 bases of the junction left unmatched. This CDR3 is 15 amino acids long.

This clonotype has just one count. This chain connects TRBV4-1 to TRBJ2-7; 8 bases map to TRBD2. This CDR3 spans 17 amino acids. V dropped 3 bases and J dropped 2; count of bases not matched to a gene: 12. Germline loops: CDR1 MGHRA, CDR2 YSYEKL. For the CDR3, the DNA is TGCGCCAGCAGCCACTCCAGTCTAGCGGGCACTCCCTACGAGCAGTACTTC. This translates into CASSHSSLAGTPYEQYF.

The chain carries TRBV29-1 and TRBJ2-2; TRBD1 matches at 10 bases. Germline values: CDR1 SQVTM, CDR2 ANQGSEA. CDR3 length equals 15 residues. V gave up 4 bases and J gave up 2 bases; unmatched junction bases: 4. As DNA, the CDR3 is TGCAGCGTTGGGGACAGGGGACGTAACACCGGGGAGCTGTTTTTT. Protein product: CSVGDRGRNTGELFF.

V and J are TRBV11-2 and TRBJ2-1; 9 nucleotides align to TRBD1. The CDR3 sequence is 17 residues long. Germline V lookup: CDR1 SGHAT, CDR2 FQNNGV. Trimming removed 5 bases from V and 2 bases from J; junction bases left unmatched: 10. CDR3 sequence: CASSSPDRGYPYNEQFF. The CDR3 DNA is TGTGCCAGCAGCAGCCCGGACAGGGGATATCCCTACAATGAGCAGTTCTTC.

This clonotype has more than one count but fewer than ten. This chain uses TRBV20-1 with TRBJ2-1; 7 nucleotides align to TRBD2. Germline V CDR1 and CDR2: DFQATT, SNEGSKA (reference sequence). V shed 1 base and J 9 bases; nucleotides not matched to a gene: 6. The CDR3 covers 13 residues. In nucleotides, the CDR3 is TGCAGTGCTAGAGTTCGAAGGGAGGGTGAGCAGTTCTTC. This gives the protein CSARVRREGEQFF.

This clonotype has more than one count but fewer than ten. The rearrangement joins TRBV6-1 to TRBJ2-1; a weak D match, TRBD1 (6 bases). The CDR3 contains 16 residues. With 5 bases removed from V and 7 bases from J, the gap between germline ends came to 21 bases. In germline, CDR1 is MNHNS, CDR2 SASEGT. The CDR3 DNA follows: TGTGCCAGCAGTCCCGAATCCTACAGGGAAAGGAATGAGCAGTTCTTC. Amino acid sequence: CASSPESYRERNEQFF.

This clonotype was observed a few times. This rearrangement joins TRBV19 to TRBJ2-7; D is ambiguous. The germline V gene has CDR1 LNHDA and CDR2 SQIVND (reference sequence). V lost 1 base and J lost 6, with 13 bases in between. The CDR3 runs to 14 residues. The CDR3 DNA reads TGTGCCAGTAGTATAGCCCTCAATTTCGGCGAGCAGTACTTC. Translated, it gives CASSIALNFGEQYF.

The chain carries TRBV3-1 and TRBJ1-2, with 9 bases matching TRBD1. The ends lost 5 bases at V and 8 bases at J; junction bases unmatched: 6. The CDR3 runs to 13 residues. From germline, CDR1 is LGHDT and CDR2 YNNKEL (reference sequence). In DNA form, the CDR3 reads TGTGCCAGCAGCAAGGGACAGGGAGGAGGCTACACCTTC. As protein: CASSKGQGGGYTF.

This clonotype was counted a few times. The rearrangement links TRBV5-1 to TRBJ1-2, with D possibly matching TRBD1 (5 bases). Germline CDR1 reads SGHRS; CDR2 reads YFSETQ. The CDR3 is 13 residues long. The V gene lost 0 bases and the J gene lost 13 bases, with 16 bases spanning the gap. The CDR3 bases are TGCGCCAGCAGCTTGGCCATTAGCGGGGGATCCACCTTC. Translating gives CASSLAISGGSTF.

This chain joins TRBV30 and TRBJ2-3, with TRBD2 identical over 8 bases. Germline V gene data show CDR1 as GTSNPN and CDR2 as SVGIG (reference sequence). CDR3 length equals 15 residues. Germline trimming cut 5 bases from V and 6 bases from J; bases unmatched to any gene: 13. CDR3 bases: TGTGCCTGGGCAGTCGGCGGGGGGCTATCGGATACGCAGTATTTT. Its translation: CAWAVGGGLSDTQYF.

This clonotype was counted between two and nine times. The rearrangement joins TRBV27 to TRBJ2-2, with TRBD1 as a possible D gene (6 bases). The CDR3 has 15 residues. The ends were cut back, 6 bases at V and 2 bases at J, with 13 bases in the middle. CDR1 is MNHEY and CDR2 is SMNVEV in the germline V gene (reference sequence). For the CDR3, the DNA is TGTGCCAGCAGGATGGGGACACAAAACACCGGGGAGCTGTTTTTT. Amino acid sequence: CASRMGTQNTGELFF.